This is a list of T cell receptor beta chains from one sample in a study of blood T cell repertoires in COVID-19. Produced via immunoSEQ multiplex PCR; TCRdb's table is partial and in-frame only. The sample includes about 26,000 clones, roughly nine tenths of them seen just once. The sample comprised peripheral blood. All receptors derive from a human donor in a cohort sampled during active COVID-19. The CDR3 runs from the conserved cysteine through the conserved F or W. A D gene is named only where the DNA matches it firmly. Rows give clone size only sometimes, using once, few, many, or a class for an expanded clone.

V gene,J gene,D gene,clone size,CDR3 protein,CDR3 DNA
TRBV28,TRBJ1-5,TRBD1,NA,CASSWDRARYSNQPQHF,TGTGCCAGCAGTTGGGACAGGGCCCGATATAGCAATCAGCCCCAGCATTTT
TRBV4-3,TRBJ2-4,NA,NA,CASSQGQGNIQYF,TGCGCCAGCAGCCAAGGTCAGGGAAACATTCAGTACTTC
TRBV10-1,TRBJ1-4,TRBD1,NA,CASEGQGGEKLFF,TGCGCCAGTGAGGGACAGGGAGGTGAAAAACTGTTTTTT
TRBV11-2,TRBJ1-5,TRBD1,NA,CASSLVDSGGGRGQPQHF,TGTGCCAGCAGCTTAGTGGACTCAGGGGGCGGACGGGGTCAGCCCCAGCATTTT
TRBV11-2,TRBJ2-1,TRBD1,NA,CASSIGTGGAYNEQFF,TGTGCCAGCAGCATCGGGACAGGGGGCGCCTACAATGAGCAGTTCTTC
TRBV4-1,TRBJ2-3,NA,NA,CASSQVLPDTQYF,TGCGCCAGCAGCCAAGTACTCCCAGATACGCAGTATTTT
TRBV29-1,TRBJ2-2,TRBD2,NA,CSVRGTSGKGGELFF,TGCAGCGTTCGTGGAACTAGCGGGAAAGGCGGGGAGCTGTTTTTT
TRBV18,TRBJ1-2,TRBD1,NA,CASSPADRVANYGYTF,TGTGCCAGCTCACCAGCCGACAGGGTAGCTAACTATGGCTACACCTTC
TRBV7-6,TRBJ2-3,NA,NA,CASSIGGDSDTQYF,TGTGCCAGCAGCATAGGGGGGGACTCAGATACGCAGTATTTT
TRBV5-1,TRBJ2-7,NA,NA,CASSLFVSGETYEQYF,TGCGCCAGCAGCTTGTTCGTTTCCGGGGAGACCTACGAGCAGTACTTC
TRBV5-1,TRBJ2-7,NA,few,CASSQQASITQQYF,TGCGCCAGCAGCCAACAGGCGTCCATTACCCAGCAGTACTTC
TRBV3-1/TRBV3-2,TRBJ1-4,TRBD1,once,CASSQWPGQGFEKLFF,TGTGCCAGCAGCCAATGGCCTGGACAGGGATTTGAAAAACTGTTTTTT
TRBV4-3,TRBJ2-7,NA,NA,CASSQWGHPEPGLTYEQYF,TGCGCCAGCAGCCAATGGGGACACCCAGAGCCGGGACTAACCTACGAGCAGTACTTC
TRBV29-1,TRBJ2-3,NA,NA,CSVESPEGSTDTQYF,TGCAGCGTTGAATCGCCGGAGGGGTCCACAGATACGCAGTATTTT
TRBV28,TRBJ2-2,TRBD1,NA,CASGRWQGANGELFF,TGTGCCAGCGGCCGGTGGCAGGGGGCGAACGGGGAGCTGTTTTTT
TRBV4-2,TRBJ1-5,NA,few,CASSQDGQGNQPQHF,TGTGCCAGCAGCCAAGATGGCCAGGGTAACCAGCCCCAGCATTTT
TRBV5-1,TRBJ1-3,NA,NA,CASSFGVPKDSGNTIYF,TGCGCCAGCAGCTTCGGGGTCCCGAAGGACTCTGGAAACACCATATATTTT
TRBV5-1,TRBJ2-7,NA,NA,CASSLYSGYEQYF,TGCGCCAGCAGCTTATATTCCGGCTACGAGCAGTACTTC
TRBV2,TRBJ1-5,NA,few,CASNRRGRDQPQHF,TGTGCCAGCAACCGCAGGGGTAGGGATCAGCCCCAGCATTTT
TRBV6-2/TRBV6-3,TRBJ2-7,NA,NA,CASSHQGSTYEQYF,TGTGCCAGCAGTCACCAGGGGTCTACCTACGAGCAGTACTTC
TRBV2,TRBJ2-7,NA,NA,CASKQGPYEQYF,TGTGCCAGCAAACAGGGCCCCTACGAGCAGTACTTC
TRBV19,TRBJ2-1,TRBD2,NA,CASSIEGLAGNNEQFF,TGTGCCAGTAGTATAGAGGGACTAGCGGGTAACAATGAGCAGTTCTTC
TRBV2,TRBJ2-1,TRBD1,NA,CASSDGQVNYNEQFF,TGTGCCAGCAGTGACGGACAGGTTAACTACAATGAGCAGTTCTTC
TRBV24-1,TRBJ2-3,NA,NA,CATSEQDTQYF,TGTGCCACCAGTGAACAAGATACGCAGTATTTT
TRBV19,TRBJ2-7,NA,NA,CASSISPRGIYEQYF,TGTGCCAGTAGTATCAGCCCCCGGGGGATCTACGAGCAGTACTTC
TRBV2,TRBJ1-5,NA,few,CASSDAGIGNQPQHF,TGTGCCAGCAGTGATGCGGGGATCGGCAATCAGCCCCAGCATTTT
TRBV19,TRBJ1-1,NA,NA,CASSVGGTGNTEAFF,TGTGCCAGTAGTGTTGGGGGCACGGGGAACACTGAAGCTTTCTTT
TRBV25-1,TRBJ1-6,TRBD1,NA,CASKTGSGYNSPLHF,TGTGCCAGCAAGACAGGGTCCGGGTATAATTCACCCCTCCACTTT
TRBV9,TRBJ2-2,TRBD2,once,CASSVLADPFTGELFF,TGTGCCAGCAGCGTGCTAGCGGACCCCTTCACCGGGGAGCTGTTTTTT